What follows are 9 T cell receptor beta chains derived from one specimen sequenced in a study of OX40 agonist ivuxolimab in advanced cancers. Only in-frame clones appear in the TCRdb table, and some are missing; sequencing was by immunoSEQ multiplex PCR. The sample yields approximately 81,000 clones, around 89% seen once. Sequenced here: CD4+ or CD8+ T cells sorted from blood, sampled in a trial of the OX40 agonist ivuxolimab. The receptors originated from an adult with an advanced solid tumor such as melanoma, head and neck, liver or kidney cancer.

The chain is built from TRBV6-1 and TRBJ1-2; possibly TRBD1 for D (5 bases). Germline CDR1 is MNHNS and CDR2 is SASEGT. The ends were cut back, 2 bases at V and 0 bases at J, with 10 bases in the middle. This CDR3 is built from 15 residues. The CDR3 DNA reads TGTGCCAGCAGTGAATACAGGTTAGCTAACTATGGCTACACCTTC. It translates to CASSEYRLANYGYTF.

This chain links TRBV19 with TRBJ2-6; D gene unclear. This CDR3 spans 15 amino acids. Germline values: CDR1 LNHDA, CDR2 SQIVND (reference sequence). With 3 bases removed from V and 0 bases from J, the gap between germline ends came to 6 bases. CDR3 amino acids: CASSMVNSGANVLTF. The CDR3 DNA sequence: TGTGCCAGTAGTATGGTGAACTCTGGGGCCAACGTCCTGACTTTC. The variable domain in full, with the rest retrieved from reference TRBV19 and TRBJ2-6, is DGGITQSPKYLFRKEGQNVTLSCEQNLNHDAMYWYRQDPGQGLRLIYYSQIVNDFQKGDIAEGYSVSREKKESFPLTVTSAQKNPTAFYLCASSMVNSGANVLTFGAGSRLTVL.

This clone appeared a single time. The V call is TRBV28, the J call TRBJ2-7; 7 bases map to TRBD1. V dropped 3 bases and J dropped 0; count of bases not matched to a gene: 2. Per the germline V gene, CDR1 is MDHEN and CDR2 is SYDVKM. The CDR3 covers 14 residues. As DNA, the CDR3 is TGTGCCAGCAGTTTGGGACAGCACTCCTACGAGCAGTACTTC. This sequence encodes CASSLGQHSYEQYF.

This clone was seen a few times. The DNA for the CDR3 is TGTGCCAGCTCACTCGGTCAGCGAGATAATTCACCCCTCCACTTT. Encoded protein: CASSLGQRDNSPLHF. The chain is built from TRBV18 and TRBJ1-6; D uncertain. The CDR3 sequence is 15 residues long. Between the trimmed V and J ends, which lost 4 bases and 5 bases, there was a span of 12 bases. CDR1 and CDR2 from the germline V gene are KGHSH and LQKENI.

In regard to this clone: This CDR3 fails to terminate in the conserved phenylalanine or tryptophan, so it likely reflects a read error. This rearrangement joins TRBV6-1 to TRBJ1-6; tentatively, D is TRBD1 (5 bases). Deletions cut 7 bases from V and 7 bases from J, with 11 bases between. CDR1 and CDR2 (germline): MNHNS, SASEGT. CDR3 size: 13 residues. CDR3 loop: CASTGTLNSPLHL. CDR3 DNA sequence: TGTGCCAGCACCGGGACTTTGAATTCACCCCTCCACCTT.

In this sample, this clone turned up once. V is TRBV6-5 and J is TRBJ1-1; the match to TRBD1 covers 9 bases. The CDR3 has 14 residues. The V gene's germline CDR1 is MNHEY and CDR2 SVGAGI. V shed 6 bases and J 4 bases; nucleotides not matched to a gene: 6. This CDR3 is CASSRDRAGTEAFF. CDR3 sequence (DNA): TGTGCCAGCAGCAGGGACAGGGCGGGCACTGAAGCTTTCTTT.

This chain joins TRBV6-1 and TRBJ1-1; 12 bases are shared with TRBD1. CDR1 and CDR2 from the germline V gene are MNHNS and SASEGT. With V trimmed by 6 bases and J by 9 bases, 8 bases remained unmatched. This CDR3 has 14 amino acids. The DNA for the CDR3 is TGTGCCAGCAGCCTTAACCGGGACAGGGGGCAAGCTTTCTTT. Protein sequence: CASSLNRDRGQAFF.

Concerning this clone itself: Other DNA sequences in the sample encode the same CDR3. The genes are TRBV27 and TRBJ1-4; D gene uncertain. Germline-derived CDR1 and CDR2 are MNHEY and SMNVEV (reference sequence). Trimming left V 2 bases short and J 8 bases short, with 9 bases between. This CDR3 is 13 amino acids long. This CDR3 is CASSLRRNEKLFF. The DNA for the CDR3 is TGTGCCAGCAGTTTAAGGAGGAACGAAAAACTGTTTTTT.

This chain links TRBV6-6 with TRBJ2-2; maybe TRBD2 (5 bases). Germline assignment: CDR1 MNHNY and CDR2 SVGAGI (reference sequence). Trimming took 2 bases from V and 8 from J, leaving 12 bases between them. The CDR3 runs 14 residues. In DNA, the CDR3 is TGTGCCAGCAGTTACGGGAGCACCGGGGGGGAGCTGTTTTTT. Protein product: CASSYGSTGGELFF.